This TCR beta chain emerged from a study of cytomegalovirus exposure and HLA in healthy donors. Vbeta (60) and Jbeta (13) primers were used in the PCR. The protocol was immunoSEQ multiplex PCR, while the TCRdb copy is restricted to in-frame clones and leaves out a portion. The data hold about 110,000 clones, with 65% to 80% observed a single time. CDR1 is MNHNS and CDR2 is SASEGT in the germline V gene. The V and J ends lost 2 bases and 2 bases respectively, with 10 bases between them. CDR3 length: 15 residues. The table lists this clone with a few counts. The receptor's source is a woman between 55 and 75 years old in good health and CMV-seropositive. The genes are TRBV6-1 and TRBJ1-5; no reliable D call. Sequencing was carried out using PBMCs. The CDR3 DNA is TGTGCCAGCAGTGAACGCCCGTCGGGCAATCAGCCCCAGCATTTT. Protein: CASSERPSGNQPQHF.